This entry describes one TCR beta chain. Antigen unknown. The PCR contained 60 Vbeta and 13 Jbeta primers. The data were produced by immunoSEQ multiplex PCR, yet TCRdb's version contains in-frame clones alone and is incomplete. Of 100,000 to 140,000 clones in the sample, roughly four fifths were seen once. These data belong to a study of cytomegalovirus exposure and HLA in healthy donors. Germline CDR1 is SGHTA and CDR2 is FQGNSA. The CDR3 consists of 16 residues. Trimming cost V 5 bases and J 4 bases; bases outside gene matches: 10. Points from the study as a whole: Researchers counted 164 TCR beta chains as cytomegalovirus-associated. CMV serostatus alone was available as immune exposure information.

This receptor was taken from a man between 18 and 35 years old in good health and CMV-seronegative. This chain connects TRBV7-2 to TRBJ2-2, with 7 nucleotides matching TRBD1. The material sequenced was PBMCs. The CDR3 here is CASSNRQGRFTGELFF. As DNA, the CDR3 is TGTGCCAGCAGCAACCGACAGGGCAGGTTCACCGGGGAGCTGTTTTTT.